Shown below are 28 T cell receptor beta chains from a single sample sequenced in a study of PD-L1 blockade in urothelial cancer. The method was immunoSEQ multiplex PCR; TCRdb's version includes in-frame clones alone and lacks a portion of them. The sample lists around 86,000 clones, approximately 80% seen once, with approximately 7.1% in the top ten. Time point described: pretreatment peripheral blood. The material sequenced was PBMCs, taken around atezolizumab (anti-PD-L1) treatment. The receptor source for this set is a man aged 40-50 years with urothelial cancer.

The CDR3 DNA is TGTGCCAGCAGCGTGGGGGGAGGGGTAACTGAAGCTTTCTTT. This codes for CASSVGGGVTEAFF. The V and J genes are TRBV9 and TRBJ1-1; D is perhaps TRBD1 (5 bases). Trimming removed 2 bases from V and 5 bases from J, with 13 bases in between. Germline V gene data show CDR1 as SGDLS and CDR2 as YYNGEE. This CDR3 comprises 14 residues.

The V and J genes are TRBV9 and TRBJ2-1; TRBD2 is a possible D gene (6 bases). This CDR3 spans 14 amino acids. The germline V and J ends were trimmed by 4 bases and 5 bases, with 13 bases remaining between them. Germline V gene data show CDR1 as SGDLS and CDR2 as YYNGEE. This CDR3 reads CASSPPWGDNEQFF. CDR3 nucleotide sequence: TGTGCCAGCAGCCCACCTTGGGGGGACAATGAGCAGTTCTTC.

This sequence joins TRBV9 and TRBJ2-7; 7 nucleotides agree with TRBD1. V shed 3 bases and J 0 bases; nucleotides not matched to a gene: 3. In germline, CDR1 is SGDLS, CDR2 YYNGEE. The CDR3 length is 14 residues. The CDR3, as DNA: TGTGCCAGCAGCGCAACAGGGGACTCCTACGAGCAGTACTTC. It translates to CASSATGDSYEQYF.

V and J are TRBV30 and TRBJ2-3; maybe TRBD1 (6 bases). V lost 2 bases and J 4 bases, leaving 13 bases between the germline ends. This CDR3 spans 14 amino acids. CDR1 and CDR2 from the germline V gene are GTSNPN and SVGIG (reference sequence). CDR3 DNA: TGTGCCTGGAGTTACCAGGGGAACGCAGATACGCAGTATTTT. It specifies CAWSYQGNADTQYF.

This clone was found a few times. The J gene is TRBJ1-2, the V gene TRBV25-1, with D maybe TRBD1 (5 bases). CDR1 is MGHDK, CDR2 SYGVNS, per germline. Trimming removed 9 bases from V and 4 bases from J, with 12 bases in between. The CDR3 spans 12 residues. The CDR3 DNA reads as TGTGCCAGTTCGGACAACGGCTATGGCTACACCTTC. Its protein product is CASSDNGYGYTF.

The CDR3 DNA reads as TGTGCCAGCAGGACAGGGCCGGTCACTGAAGCTTTCTTT. Translating gives CASRTGPVTEAFF. The chain couples TRBV6-5 to TRBJ1-1, with TRBD1 identical over 7 bases. V trimming: 6 bases; J trimming: 4 bases; junction bases outside the gene matches: 5. The germline gives CDR1 MNHEY, CDR2 SVGAGI. The CDR3 length is 13 residues.

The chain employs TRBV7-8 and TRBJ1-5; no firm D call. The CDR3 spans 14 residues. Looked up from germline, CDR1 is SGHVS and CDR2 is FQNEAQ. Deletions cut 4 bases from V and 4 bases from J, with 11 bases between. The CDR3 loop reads CASSSQRGNQPQHF. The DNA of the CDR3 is TGTGCCAGCAGCTCCCAAAGAGGGAATCAGCCCCAGCATTTT.

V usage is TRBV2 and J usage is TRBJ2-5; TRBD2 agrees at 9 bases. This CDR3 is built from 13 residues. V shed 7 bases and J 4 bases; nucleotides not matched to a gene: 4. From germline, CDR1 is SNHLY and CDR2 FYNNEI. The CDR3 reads CASMREGLETQYF. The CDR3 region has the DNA TGTGCCAGCATGCGGGAGGGCCTAGAGACCCAGTACTTC.

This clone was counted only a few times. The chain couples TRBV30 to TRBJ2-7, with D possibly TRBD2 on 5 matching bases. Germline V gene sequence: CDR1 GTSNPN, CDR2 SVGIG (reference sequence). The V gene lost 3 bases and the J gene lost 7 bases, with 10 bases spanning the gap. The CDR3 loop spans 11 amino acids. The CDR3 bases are TGTGCCTGGAGAGATACGGGGGAGCAGTACTTC. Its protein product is CAWRDTGEQYF.

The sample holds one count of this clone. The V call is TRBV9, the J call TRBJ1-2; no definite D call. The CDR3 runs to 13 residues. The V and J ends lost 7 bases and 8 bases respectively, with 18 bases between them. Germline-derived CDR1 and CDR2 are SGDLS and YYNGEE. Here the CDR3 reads CASQVGEGEGYTF. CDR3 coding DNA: TGTGCCAGCCAGGTAGGAGAGGGAGAGGGCTACACCTTC. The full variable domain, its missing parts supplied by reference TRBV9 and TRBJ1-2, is DSGVTQTPKHLITATGQRVTLRCSPRSGDLSVYWYQQSLDQGLQFLIQYYNGEERAKGNILERFSAQQFPDLHSELNLSSLELGDSALYFCASQVGEGEGYTFGSGTRLTVV.

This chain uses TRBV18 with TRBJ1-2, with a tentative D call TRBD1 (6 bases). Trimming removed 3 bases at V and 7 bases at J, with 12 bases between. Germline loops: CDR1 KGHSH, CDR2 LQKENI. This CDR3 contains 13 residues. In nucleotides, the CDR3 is TGTGCCAGCTCACCCCGACAGGACGGTGGCTACACCTTC. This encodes CASSPRQDGGYTF.

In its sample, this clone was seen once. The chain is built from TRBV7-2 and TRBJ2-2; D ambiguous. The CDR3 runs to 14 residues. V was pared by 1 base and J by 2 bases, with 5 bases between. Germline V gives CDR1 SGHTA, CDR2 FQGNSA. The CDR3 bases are TGTGCCAGCAGCTTAGGGGCCAACACCGGGGAGCTGTTTTTT. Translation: CASSLGANTGELFF. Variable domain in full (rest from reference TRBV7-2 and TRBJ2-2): GAGVSQSPSNKVTEKGKDVELRCDPISGHTALYWYRQSLGQGLEFLIYFQGNSAPDKSGLPSDRFSAERTGGSVSTLTIQRTQQEDSAVYLCASSLGANTGELFFGEGSRLTVL.

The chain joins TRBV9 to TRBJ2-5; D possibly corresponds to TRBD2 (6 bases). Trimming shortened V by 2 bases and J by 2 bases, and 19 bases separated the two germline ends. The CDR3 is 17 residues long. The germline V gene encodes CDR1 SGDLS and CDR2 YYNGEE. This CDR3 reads CASSVRGQGAGQETQYF. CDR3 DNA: TGTGCCAGCAGCGTTAGAGGCCAAGGGGCGGGGCAAGAGACCCAGTACTTC.

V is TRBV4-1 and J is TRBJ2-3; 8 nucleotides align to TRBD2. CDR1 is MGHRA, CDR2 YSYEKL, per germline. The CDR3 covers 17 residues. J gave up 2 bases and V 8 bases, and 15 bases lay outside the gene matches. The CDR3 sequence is CASQQTGVAGLTDTQYF. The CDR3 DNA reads TGCGCCAGCCAACAAACGGGGGTAGCGGGGCTCACAGATACGCAGTATTTT.

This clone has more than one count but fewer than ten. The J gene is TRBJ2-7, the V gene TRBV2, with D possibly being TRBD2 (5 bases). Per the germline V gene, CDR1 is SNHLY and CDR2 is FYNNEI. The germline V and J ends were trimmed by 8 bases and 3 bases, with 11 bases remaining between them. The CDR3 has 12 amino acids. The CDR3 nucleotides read TGTGCCAGCCAGAGACTACTCTACGAGCAGTACTTC. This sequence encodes CASQRLLYEQYF.

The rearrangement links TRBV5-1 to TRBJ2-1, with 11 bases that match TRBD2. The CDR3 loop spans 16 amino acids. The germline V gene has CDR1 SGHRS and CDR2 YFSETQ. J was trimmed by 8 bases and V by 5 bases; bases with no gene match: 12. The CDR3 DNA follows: TGCGCCAGCAGATTTACTATAGCGGGAGGGCTTGATGAGCAGTTCTTC. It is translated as CASRFTIAGGLDEQFF. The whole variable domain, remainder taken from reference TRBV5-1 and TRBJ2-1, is KAGVTQTPRYLIKTRGQQVTLSCSPISGHRSVSWYQQTPGQGLQFLFEYFSETQRNKGNFPGRFSGRQFSNSRSEMNVSTLELGDSALYLCASRFTIAGGLDEQFFGPGTRLTVL.

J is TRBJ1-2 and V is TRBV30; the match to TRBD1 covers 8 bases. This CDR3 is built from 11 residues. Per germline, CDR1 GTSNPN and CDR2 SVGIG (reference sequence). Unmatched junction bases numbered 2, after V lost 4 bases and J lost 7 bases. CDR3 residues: CAWTGGSGYTF. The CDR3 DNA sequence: TGTGCCTGGACAGGGGGCTCTGGCTACACCTTC.

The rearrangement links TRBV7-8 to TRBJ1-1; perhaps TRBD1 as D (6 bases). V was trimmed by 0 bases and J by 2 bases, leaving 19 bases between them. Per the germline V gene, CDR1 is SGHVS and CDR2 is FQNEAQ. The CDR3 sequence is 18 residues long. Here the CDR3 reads CASSLALRGAISNTEAFF. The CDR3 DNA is TGTGCCAGCAGCTTAGCGCTACGGGGGGCCATATCCAACACTGAAGCTTTCTTT.

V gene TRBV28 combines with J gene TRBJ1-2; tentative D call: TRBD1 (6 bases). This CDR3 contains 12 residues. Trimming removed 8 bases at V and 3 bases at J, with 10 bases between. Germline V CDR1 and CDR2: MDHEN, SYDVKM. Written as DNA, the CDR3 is TGTGCCAGCGGCGGACAGTACTATGGCTACACCTTC. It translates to CASGGQYYGYTF.

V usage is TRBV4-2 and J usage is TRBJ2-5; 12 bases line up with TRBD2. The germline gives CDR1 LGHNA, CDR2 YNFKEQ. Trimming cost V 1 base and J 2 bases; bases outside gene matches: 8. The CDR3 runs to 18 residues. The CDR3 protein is CASSQAVRTSGEQETQYF. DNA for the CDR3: TGTGCCAGCAGCCAAGCGGTCCGGACTAGCGGGGAGCAAGAGACCCAGTACTTC.

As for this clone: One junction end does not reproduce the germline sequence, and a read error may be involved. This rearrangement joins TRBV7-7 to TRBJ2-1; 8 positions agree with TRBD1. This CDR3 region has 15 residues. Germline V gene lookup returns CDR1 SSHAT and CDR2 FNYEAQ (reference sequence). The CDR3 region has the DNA TGTGCTAGCAGCTTAGACAGGGGTTCCTACAATGAGCAGTTCTTC. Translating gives CASSLDRGSYNEQFF.

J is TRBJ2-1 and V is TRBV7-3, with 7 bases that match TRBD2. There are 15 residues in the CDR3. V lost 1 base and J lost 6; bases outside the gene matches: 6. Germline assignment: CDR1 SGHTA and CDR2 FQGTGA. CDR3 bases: TGTGCCAGCAGCTTAATGGCGGGAGTCATCAATGAGCAGTTCTTC. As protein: CASSLMAGVINEQFF.

The DNA of the CDR3 is TGTGCCAGCAGCTTAGTCTCAGGGGACGTTGGCTACACCTTC. This codes for CASSLVSGDVGYTF. The chain links TRBV7-2 to TRBJ1-2, with D perhaps matching TRBD1 (6 bases). The V end lost 1 base, the J end lost 7 bases, and 13 bases lay between the germline ends. CDR1 is SGHTA and CDR2 is FQGNSA in the germline V gene. The CDR3 spans 14 residues.

The CDR3 loop is CASNGGGPTDTQYF. CDR3 coding DNA: TGTGCCAGCAACGGGGGAGGGCCGACAGATACGCAGTATTTT. The gene calls are TRBV6-6 and TRBJ2-3; 7 nucleotides line up with TRBD2. Germline-derived CDR1 and CDR2 are MNHNY and SVGAGI (reference sequence). The CDR3 has 14 amino acids. V was pared by 7 bases and J by 3 bases, with 7 bases of the junction left unmatched.

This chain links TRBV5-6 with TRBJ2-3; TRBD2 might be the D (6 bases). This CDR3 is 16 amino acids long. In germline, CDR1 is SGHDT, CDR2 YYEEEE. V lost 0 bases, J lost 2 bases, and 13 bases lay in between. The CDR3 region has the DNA TGTGCCAGCAGCTTGGGCCCGCGCGGGAACACAGATACGCAGTATTTT. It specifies CASSLGPRGNTDTQYF.

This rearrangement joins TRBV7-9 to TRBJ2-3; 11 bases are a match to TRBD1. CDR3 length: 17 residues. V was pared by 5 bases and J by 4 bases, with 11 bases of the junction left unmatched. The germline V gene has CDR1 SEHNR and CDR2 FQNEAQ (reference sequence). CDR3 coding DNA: TGTGCCAGCAGCCCCCTCGGACAGGGGGCCTGGTCAGATACGCAGTATTTT. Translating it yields CASSPLGQGAWSDTQYF.

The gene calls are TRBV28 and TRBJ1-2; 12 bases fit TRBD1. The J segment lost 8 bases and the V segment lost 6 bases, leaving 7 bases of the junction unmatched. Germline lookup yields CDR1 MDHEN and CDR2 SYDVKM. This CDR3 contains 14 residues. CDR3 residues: CASRPGQGAQGYTF. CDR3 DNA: TGTGCCAGCAGGCCGGGACAGGGGGCGCAAGGCTACACCTTC.

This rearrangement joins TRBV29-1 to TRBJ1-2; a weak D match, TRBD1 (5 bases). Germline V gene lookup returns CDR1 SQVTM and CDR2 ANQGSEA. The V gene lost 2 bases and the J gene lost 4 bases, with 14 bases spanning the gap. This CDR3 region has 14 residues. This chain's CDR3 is CSVESQGLLYGYTF. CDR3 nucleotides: TGCAGCGTTGAATCCCAGGGTCTCCTCTATGGCTACACCTTC.